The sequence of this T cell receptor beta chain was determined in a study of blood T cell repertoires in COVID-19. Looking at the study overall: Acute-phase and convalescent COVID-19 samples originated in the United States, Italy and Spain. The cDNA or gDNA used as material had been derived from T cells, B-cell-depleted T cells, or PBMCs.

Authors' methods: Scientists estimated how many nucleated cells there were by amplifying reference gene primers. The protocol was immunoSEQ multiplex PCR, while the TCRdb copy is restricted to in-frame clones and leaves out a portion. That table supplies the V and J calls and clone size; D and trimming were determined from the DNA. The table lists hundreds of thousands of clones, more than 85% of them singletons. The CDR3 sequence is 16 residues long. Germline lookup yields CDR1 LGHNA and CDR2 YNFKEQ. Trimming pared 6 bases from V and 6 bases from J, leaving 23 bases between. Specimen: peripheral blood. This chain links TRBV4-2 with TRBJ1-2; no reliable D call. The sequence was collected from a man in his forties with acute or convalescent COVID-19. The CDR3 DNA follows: TGTGCCAGCAGGGGCAGATTAATGGGAGTAACGGATGGCTACACCTTC. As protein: CASRGRLMGVTDGYTF.